This is a list of T cell receptor beta chains from one sample in a study of blood T cell repertoires in COVID-19. Using immunoSEQ multiplex PCR, the repertoire was profiled, and TCRdb retains in-frame clones only, with some absent. The sample yields fewer than 500,000 clones, more than 75% seen once. Sequencing was carried out using PBMCs or T cells enriched from blood (not recorded which). These receptors were obtained from a man aged 25 to 45 who had recovered from COVID-19. CDR3s include the opening cysteine and the closing phenylalanine or tryptophan. The D gene is left open where the match is weak. Rows give clone size only sometimes, using once, few, many, or a class for an expanded clone.

V gene,D gene,J gene,clone size,CDR3 DNA,CDR3 protein
TRBV6-5,NA,TRBJ1-1,NA,TGTGCCAGCAGTTATTCCCGCCTAGGCACTGAAGCTTTCTTT,CASSYSRLGTEAFF
TRBV30,NA,TRBJ2-2,few,TGTGCCTGGAGTGTACTGGTGGACACCGGGGAGCTGTTTTTT,CAWSVLVDTGELFF
TRBV6-5,TRBD1,TRBJ1-5,NA,TGTGCCAGCACGGAACAGGGGGCCTCCAATCAGCCCCAGCATTTT,CASTEQGASNQPQHF
TRBV9,TRBD1,TRBJ1-5,NA,TGTGCCAGCAGCGCAACCACAGGGGCTGGGGAGCCCCAGCATTTT,CASSATTGAGEPQHF
TRBV2,NA,TRBJ2-1,NA,TGTGCCAGCAGTGAGTGGGGCATCAGCTCCTACAATGAGCAGTTCTTC,CASSEWGISSYNEQFF
TRBV10-2,NA,TRBJ2-1,once,TGCGCCAGCAGTGGAGGAGGGACCGGGTTTAATGAGCAGTTCTTC,CASSGGGTGFNEQFF
TRBV27,NA,TRBJ2-3,NA,TGTGCCAGCAGTTTTCGAGATACGCAGTATTTT,CASSFRDTQYF
TRBV30,TRBD1,TRBJ1-1,NA,TGTGCCTGGAGTTCATCACAGGGGGCGCGGGCAGCTTTCTTT,CAWSSSQGARAAFF
TRBV19,NA,TRBJ1-3,NA,TGTGCCAGTAGATATCCTGGGAGCTCTGGAAACACCATATATTTT,CASRYPGSSGNTIYF
TRBV7-8,TRBD1,TRBJ1-3,few,TGTGCCAGCAGCTTACTGGGACAGGACCTCTCTGGAAACACCATATATTTT,CASSLLGQDLSGNTIYF
TRBV4-2,TRBD1,TRBJ1-1,NA,TGTGCCAGCAGCCAAGCCCTCCCGGTGGACAGGGGACATAACACTGAAGCTTTCTTT,CASSQALPVDRGHNTEAFF
TRBV11-1,NA,TRBJ1-6,NA,TGTGCCAGCAGCTCGGGGGATTCCTATAATTCACCCCTCCACTTT,CASSSGDSYNSPLHF
TRBV6-4,TRBD2,TRBJ2-3,once,TGTGCCAGCAGTTACGGCGGGGGTAGCACAGATACGCAGTATTTT,CASSYGGGSTDTQYF
TRBV9,NA,TRBJ1-1,NA,TGTGCCAGCAGCTTGCTGGACAGATTCAACACTGAAGCTTTCTTT,CASSLLDRFNTEAFF
TRBV6-5,TRBD1,TRBJ1-4,NA,TGTGCCAGCAGTTACTCGAGGGACAGGTTGAATGAAAAACTGTTTTTT,CASSYSRDRLNEKLFF
TRBV5-8,TRBD1,TRBJ2-1,NA,TGTGCCAGCAGCATAGGACAGGTGTACAATGAGCAGTTCTTC,CASSIGQVYNEQFF
TRBV19,NA,TRBJ1-1,NA,TGTGCCAGTAGTAGTCCCCAGCGGAACACTGAAGCTTTCTTT,CASSSPQRNTEAFF
TRBV11-2,TRBD1,TRBJ2-1,NA,TGTGCCAGCAGCTTAGTAGGAGTAAAGCGACAGGGACACTACAATGAGCAGTTCTTC,CASSLVGVKRQGHYNEQFF
TRBV5-1,TRBD1,TRBJ1-6,few,TGCGCCAGCAGCCATTACTCCGGGACAGGGGCTTCACCCCTCCACTTT,CASSHYSGTGASPLHF
TRBV3-1/TRBV3-2,TRBD1,TRBJ1-1,NA,TGTGCCAGCAGCTATCGTGACAGGGGGTCCACTGAAGCTTTCTTT,CASSYRDRGSTEAFF
TRBV3-1/TRBV3-2,NA,TRBJ1-1,NA,TGTGCCAGCAGCCCCCGTGCAGCCGCGGGAGCTTTCTTT,CASSPRAAAGAFF
TRBV13,NA,TRBJ1-5,NA,TGTGCCAGCAGCTCGAGGGACTCTAGTAGCAATCAGCCCCAGCATTTT,CASSSRDSSSNQPQHF
TRBV7-2,NA,TRBJ1-1,NA,TGTGCCAGCAGCGCAAAGGGGTTGAACACTGAAGCTTTCTTT,CASSAKGLNTEAFF
TRBV5-4,NA,TRBJ2-5,NA,TGTGCCAGCAGCAACGGACAGATCCAAGAGACCCAGTACTTC,CASSNGQIQETQYF
TRBV5-1,NA,TRBJ1-2,NA,TGCGCCAGCAGCTTGGAAGGAGGGGCTGGCTATGGCTACACCTTC,CASSLEGGAGYGYTF
TRBV12-3/TRBV12-4,TRBD1,TRBJ1-2,NA,TGTGCCAGCAGCTCGGGACAGGGCTATGGCTACACCTTC,CASSSGQGYGYTF
TRBV3-1/TRBV3-2,NA,TRBJ2-7,once,TGTGCCAGCAGCCAAGATCGCGTAAACTCCTACGAGCAGTACTTC,CASSQDRVNSYEQYF
TRBV6-1,NA,TRBJ1-5,NA,TGTGCCAGCAGTGAAATTGAGGGGGGCAATCAGCCCCAGCATTTT,CASSEIEGGNQPQHF
TRBV7-2,TRBD1,TRBJ1-2,once,TGTGCCAGCAGCTCAGACAGGGGCTATGGCTACACCTTC,CASSSDRGYGYTF
TRBV19,NA,TRBJ1-1,NA,TGTGCCAGTAGTATCTCGGGTTACACTGAAGCTTTCTTT,CASSISGYTEAFF
TRBV9,NA,TRBJ1-2,NA,TGTGCCAGCAGCGTAGGAGAAGGGGAAGGCTACACCTTC,CASSVGEGEGYTF
TRBV11-2,NA,TRBJ2-7,NA,TGTGCCAGCACCGCTTACACGGAGCAGTACTTC,CASTAYTEQYF
TRBV7-2,NA,TRBJ2-7,few,TGTGCCAGCAGCTTAGGGCAGGGGTACTACGAGCAGTACTTC,CASSLGQGYYEQYF
TRBV30,TRBD1,TRBJ1-5,NA,TGTGCCTGGAGGGATCGACAGGGATTGAGCAATCAGCCCCAGCATTTT,CAWRDRQGLSNQPQHF
TRBV5-8,TRBD1,TRBJ2-1,once,TGTGCCAGCAGCTTGGAGACAGGGAAAAATGAGCAGTTCTTC,CASSLETGKNEQFF
TRBV5-6,NA,TRBJ2-2,NA,TGTGCCAGCAGCTTGGAGTGGCGGGGTCTAACCGGGGAGCTGTTTTTT,CASSLEWRGLTGELFF
TRBV9,TRBD1,TRBJ2-7,NA,TGTGCCAGCAGCGTTCTCCCTGACAGGGGGTTCCAGTACTTC,CASSVLPDRGFQYF
TRBV7-9,TRBD1,TRBJ1-6,NA,TGTGCCAGCAGCCTTAGACAGGGTCTCGTTTCACCCCTCCACTTT,CASSLRQGLVSPLHF
TRBV5-3,NA,TRBJ1-2,NA,TGTGCCAGAAGTGGGCCTCGGGGCTACACCTTC,CARSGPRGYTF
TRBV11-3,NA,TRBJ2-5,NA,TGTGCCAGCAGCTTAACAGCCCAAGAGACCCAGTACTTC,CASSLTAQETQYF
TRBV6-4,TRBD1,TRBJ2-1,NA,TGTGCCAGCAGCGAACAAACCGGGACAGTCAATGAGCAGTTCTTC,CASSEQTGTVNEQFF
TRBV7-9,NA,TRBJ1-1,NA,TGTGCCAGCAGCCCCCCTTTGTCCACTGAAGCTTTCTTT,CASSPPLSTEAFF
TRBV11-1,NA,TRBJ1-1,once,TGTGCCAGCAGCCCACTCTTAGCGGGGGTCCAAGCTTTCTTT,CASSPLLAGVQAFF